These 14 T cell receptor beta chains originate from one sample sequenced in a study of shared clonotypes between healthy human individuals. Sequencing was performed with immunoSEQ multiplex PCR; in TCRdb, only in-frame clones are kept and a portion is missing. The sample has approximately 95,000 clones, approximately 61% seen once. Sequencing used memory CD8+ T cells sorted from blood. As to subset: CD45RO+ cells pooled with CCR7-negative TemRA cells. Source of these receptors: a man aged 25 to 45 in good health.

This clone was seen a handful of times. The chain links TRBV11-1 to TRBJ2-7; D perhaps matches TRBD2 (5 bases). Trimming left V 5 bases short and J 2 bases short, with 13 bases between. CDR3 size: 14 residues. Germline CDR1 SGHAT, CDR2 FQDESV (reference sequence). Written as DNA, the CDR3 is TGTGCCAGCAGCGATTCTCTGACTACCTACGAGCAGTACTTC. Encoded protein: CASSDSLTTYEQYF.

The gene calls are TRBV27 and TRBJ2-3; D unresolved. This CDR3 spans 15 amino acids. Trimming took 0 bases from V and 2 from J, leaving 9 bases between them. Germline loops: CDR1 MNHEY, CDR2 SMNVEV (reference sequence). CDR3 sequence (DNA): TGTGCCAGCAGTTTATCAATCCTCCTCACAGATACGCAGTATTTT. Its protein is CASSLSILLTDTQYF.

The chain uses TRBV15 and TRBJ1-3; D is unresolved. Germline CDR1 is LNHNV and CDR2 is YYDKDF (reference sequence). The CDR3 is made up of 15 amino acids. V lost 0 bases to trimming and J lost 0 bases, with 6 bases between them. The CDR3 protein is CATSRDQSSGNTIYF. The CDR3 coding sequence is TGTGCCACCAGCAGAGATCAGTCCTCTGGAAACACCATATATTTT.

The chain recombines TRBV28 with TRBJ2-7; the match to TRBD1 covers 10 bases. The CDR3 is 17 amino acids. Germline lookup yields CDR1 MDHEN and CDR2 SYDVKM. V dropped 2 bases and J dropped 4; count of bases not matched to a gene: 11. CDR3 region: CASSLPPGTGETYEQYF. As DNA, the CDR3 is TGTGCCAGCAGTTTACCCCCCGGGACAGGGGAAACGTACGAGCAGTACTTC.

This clone has a handful of counts. Since a much larger clone is just one base distant, this may be a read error. Other DNA sequences in this sample translate to the same CDR3. CDR3 coding DNA: TGTGCCAGCAGCTTAGGACCAAGCTCCTACAATGAGCAGTTCTTC. It is translated as CASSLGPSSYNEQFF. The chain couples TRBV7-8 to TRBJ2-1; D ambiguous. Trimming took 1 base from V and 0 from J, leaving 7 bases between them. Germline CDR1 SGHVS, CDR2 FQNEAQ. The CDR3 is made up of 15 amino acids. The full variable domain, its missing parts supplied by reference TRBV7-8 and TRBJ2-1, is GAGVSQSPRYKVAKRGQDVALRCDPISGHVSLFWYQQALGQGPEFLTYFQNEAQLDKSGLPSDRFFAERPEGSVSTLKIQRTQQEDSAVYLCASSLGPSSYNEQFFGPGTRLTVL.

The V and J genes are TRBV10-2 and TRBJ2-1; 12 bases match TRBD2. Germline CDR1 WSHSY, CDR2 SAAADI. This CDR3 contains 15 residues. With V trimmed by 6 bases and J by 7 bases, 7 bases remained unmatched. CDR3 region: CASSPPSGRANEQFF. The CDR3 nucleotides read TGCGCCAGCAGCCCCCCTAGCGGGAGGGCTAATGAGCAGTTCTTC.

The chain employs TRBV28 and TRBJ2-7; 8 bases fit TRBD1. V lost 7 bases and J lost 3; bases outside the gene matches: 5. The CDR3 loop spans 13 amino acids. Looked up from germline, CDR1 is MDHEN and CDR2 is SYDVKM. This CDR3 reads CASTDGQGYEQYF. CDR3 nucleotides: TGTGCCAGCACCGACGGACAGGGCTACGAGCAGTACTTC.

As concerns this clone: This sample includes further DNA sequences coding for the same CDR3. The CDR3 DNA is TGTGCCAGCAGCTTAGTTACGGGACCCTCCTACGAGCAGTACTTC. Its translation: CASSLVTGPSYEQYF. The rearrangement joins TRBV7-9 to TRBJ2-7; either TRBD1 or TRBD2 may fit D (5 bases each). There are 15 residues in the CDR3. The V gene's germline CDR1 is SEHNR and CDR2 FQNEAQ (reference sequence). With 1 base removed from V and 0 bases from J, the gap between germline ends came to 10 bases.

The chain links TRBV28 to TRBJ2-7; 8 bases map to TRBD1. Trimming took 4 bases from V and 3 from J; bases not matched to a gene: 8. Germline V gives CDR1 MDHEN, CDR2 SYDVKM. This CDR3 contains 15 residues. CDR3 loop: CASSSPSGTGYEQYF. CDR3 in DNA: TGTGCCAGCAGTTCTCCTTCCGGGACAGGCTACGAGCAGTACTTC.

This chain uses TRBV5-1 with TRBJ1-2; D might be TRBD1 (5 bases). The CDR3 is 14 amino acids. Germline lookup yields CDR1 SGHRS and CDR2 YFSETQ. Deletions cut 7 bases from V and 4 bases from J, with 17 bases between. The CDR3 is CASGAPLGLYGYTF. In nucleotides, the CDR3 is TGCGCCAGCGGGGCCCCACTAGGGCTCTATGGCTACACCTTC. Based on the CDR3 plus reference TRBV5-1 and TRBJ1-2, the full variable domain is KAGVTQTPRYLIKTRGQQVTLSCSPISGHRSVSWYQQTPGQGLQFLFEYFSETQRNKGNFPGRFSGRQFSNSRSEMNVSTLELGDSALYLCASGAPLGLYGYTFGSGTRLTVV.

V usage is TRBV7-8 and J usage is TRBJ2-2; D unclear. CDR1 is SGHVS, CDR2 FQNEAQ, per germline. CDR3 length: 13 amino acids. Trimming took off 5 bases at V and 4 bases at J, with 8 bases between the two ends. CDR3 coding DNA: TGTGCCAGCAGCCCTGCTGCCACCGGGGAGCTGTTTTTT. It yields the protein CASSPAATGELFF. The whole variable domain, filled in from reference TRBV7-8 and TRBJ2-2, reads GAGVSQSPRYKVAKRGQDVALRCDPISGHVSLFWYQQALGQGPEFLTYFQNEAQLDKSGLPSDRFFAERPEGSVSTLKIQRTQQEDSAVYLCASSPAATGELFFGEGSRLTVL.

The chain joins TRBV5-5 to TRBJ2-3, with D uncertain. The ends were cut back, 1 base at V and 1 base at J, with 7 bases in the middle. CDR3 length: 14 amino acids. CDR1 and CDR2 from the germline V gene are SGHKS and YYEKEE (reference sequence). The CDR3 DNA reads as TGTGCCAGCAGCTTGTCTGGAGGCACAGATACGCAGTATTTT. Translation gives CASSLSGGTDTQYF.

This clone came up a few times. The CDR3 nucleotides are TGTGCCAGCAGCCCCCGCCCCGGACTAGCGGCGTACAATGAGCAGTTCTTC. This codes for CASSPRPGLAAYNEQFF. This chain uses TRBV7-9 with TRBJ2-1; 10 positions agree with TRBD2. The CDR3 has 17 amino acids. The V gene's germline CDR1 is SEHNR and CDR2 FQNEAQ (reference sequence). V was pared by 5 bases and J by 4 bases, with 11 bases of the junction left unmatched.

This clone was counted only a few times. Other nucleotide sequences from this sample produce the same CDR3. The chain uses TRBV29-1 and TRBJ1-1; D is uncertain. V lost 4 bases, J lost 1 base, and 7 bases lay in between. The germline gives CDR1 SQVTM, CDR2 ANQGSEA. The CDR3 totals 12 residues. CDR3 sequence: CSVAPGNTEAFF. The CDR3 DNA reads TGCAGCGTTGCCCCGGGGAACACTGAAGCTTTCTTT.